The 2 T cell receptor beta chains below come from one sample, sequenced in a study of somatic mutations in cytotoxic T cells in rheumatoid arthritis. The protocol was immunoSEQ multiplex PCR, while the TCRdb copy is restricted to in-frame clones and leaves out a portion. The table shows about 2,000 clones, with about 85% occurring only once. Sequenced input: CD8+ T cells sorted from blood. The source is a man aged 60 to 75 with rheumatoid arthritis.

The chain uses TRBV29-1 and TRBJ2-5; a possible D gene is TRBD1 (5 bases). The length of the CDR3 is 13 residues. With 6 bases removed from V and 3 bases from J, the gap between germline ends came to 14 bases. CDR1 SQVTM and CDR2 ANQGSEA come from the germline V gene. The CDR3 DNA is TGCAGCGTAGTACAGGCGAGTAAAGAGACCCAGTACTTC. Translated: CSVVQASKETQYF.

The CDR3 protein is CASSLPAGGKETQYF. The CDR3 region has the DNA TGTGCCAGCAGCTTGCCAGCGGGGGGTAAAGAGACCCAGTACTTC. The chain joins TRBV5-6 to TRBJ2-5, with 9 bases aligning to TRBD2. V was pared by 1 base and J by 3 bases, with 4 bases of the junction left unmatched. From germline, CDR1 is SGHDT and CDR2 YYEEEE. CDR3 length: 15 amino acids.